A selection of T cell receptor beta chains follows, all from one sample in a study of vaccination and CD4 T cells after COVID-19. One entry per CDR3 protein results from TCRdb running MiXCR on the PCR reads. The repertoire includes approximately 12,000 distinct CDR3 sequences, 25% to 30% of them detected once, and 25% to 35% sits in the top ten. Their antigens remain unidentified. The sequencing used CD4+ T cells from blood, cultured in vitro, collected before SARS-CoV-2 vaccination. Every receptor here comes from a human donor who received a COVID-19 vaccine. Each CDR3 is given with its conserved first and last residue. A D gene is named only where the DNA matches it firmly. Expanded clones get a size class; other rows say once, few or many, or leave the size out.

j_call v_call d_call clone_size cdr3_nt cdr3_aa
TRBJ1-3 TRBV20-1 TRBD1 . TGCAGTGCTAGAGATCCAGCAACCGGCGACAGGGGGCCTGGAAACACCATATATTTT CSARDPATGDRGPGNTIYF
TRBJ1-6 TRBV5-1 . . TGCGCCAGCAGCCCGGACCAAACAGGGAAGGGATCACCCCTCCACTTT CASSPDQTGKGSPLHF
TRBJ1-1 TRBV6-1 . . TGTGCCAGCAGCGTCGTTAGAAGCACTGAAGCTTTCTTT CASSVVRSTEAFF
TRBJ1-2 TRBV18 TRBD1 once TGTGCCAGCTCACCACGGACAGGTCCTAACTATGGCTACACCTTC CASSPRTGPNYGYTF
TRBJ1-2 TRBV6-1 . few TGTGCCAGCAGTAGACATTACGGCGACTATGGCTACACCTTC CASSRHYGDYGYTF
TRBJ2-5 TRBV12-3/TRBV12-4 . few TGTGCCAGCAGTTTCAGACTAACCCAGTACTTC CASSFRLTQYF
TRBJ2-1 TRBV24-1 TRBD1 few TGTGCCACCAGTGACCCGGGACAGTTCTCCTACAATGAGCAGTTCTTC CATSDPGQFSYNEQFF
TRBJ1-5 TRBV19 . . TGTGCCAGTTCACAGGGTATGGGCAATCAGCCCCAGCATTTT CASSQGMGNQPQHF
TRBJ1-4 TRBV24-1 . few TGTGCCACCAGTGACTATACTAGACGGGGGAATGAAAAACTGTTTTTT CATSDYTRRGNEKLFF
TRBJ2-2 TRBV20-1 . . TGCAGTGCTAGACGGGGAGAAACCGGGGAGCTGTTTTTT CSARRGETGELFF
TRBJ1-6 TRBV20-1 . few TGCAGTGCCCGGGACAAAGGTTCACCCCTCCACTTT CSARDKGSPLHF
TRBJ1-1 TRBV7-9 TRBD1 . TGCGCCAGCAGCCAGAGTCCGGGACAGGGGAACACTGAAGCTTTCTTT CASSQSPGQGNTEAFF
TRBJ2-1 TRBV14 . . TGTGCCAGCAGCCAAGTCCTAGGGAACAATGAGCAGTTCTTC CASSQVLGNNEQFF
TRBJ1-5 TRBV5-1 . few TGCGCCAGCAGCTTGGTGTCAGGGGATCAGCCCCAGCATTTT CASSLVSGDQPQHF
TRBJ2-2 TRBV7-9 TRBD1 . TGTGCCAGCAGCTTTTTGAGGGGGCCCGGCACCGGGGAGCTGTTTTTT CASSFLRGPGTGELFF
TRBJ2-3 TRBV10-1 . . TGCGCCAGCAACTTAGGACTTTCCAACACAGATACGCAGTATTTT CASNLGLSNTDTQYF
TRBJ1-2 TRBV12-3/TRBV12-4 TRBD1 . TGTGCCAGCAGTTTGAGGGGGCGCGACTATGGCTACACCTTC CASSLRGRDYGYTF
TRBJ1-1 TRBV30 . few TGTGCCTGGACACAGGGTCTAATGAACACTGAAGCTTTCTTT CAWTQGLMNTEAFF
TRBJ1-1 TRBV29-1 . few TGCAGCGCTGGAATAGGGCTGGGCACTGAAGCTTTCTTT CSAGIGLGTEAFF
TRBJ2-3 TRBV4-2 . . TGTGCCAGCAGCCAAGATCGAGACAGCACAGATACGCAGTATTTT CASSQDRDSTDTQYF
TRBJ1-6 TRBV7-9 TRBD1 few TGTGCCAGCAGACAGACAGGGGGCAACTCACCCCTCCACTTT CASRQTGGNSPLHF
TRBJ1-4 TRBV5-6 . once TGTGCCAGCAGCTTGGCGGGGGGTGAAAAACTGTTTTTT CASSLAGGEKLFF
TRBJ1-1 TRBV19 . . TGTGCCAGTAGTATAGATCAGGTGGGAAGGGAGGCTTTCTTT CASSIDQVGREAFF
TRBJ1-2 TRBV19 . . TGTGCCAGTAGTATGGACCGGGACACCTATGGCTACACCTTC CASSMDRDTYGYTF
TRBJ2-2 TRBV6-1 . . TGTGCCAGCAGCACACCCCCCTTGGGTGCGAACACCGGGGAGCTGTTTTTT CASSTPPLGANTGELFF
TRBJ1-2 TRBV19 . . TGTGCCAGTAGTACCACCCAAGGGAAAGGCTATGGCTACACCTTC CASSTTQGKGYGYTF
TRBJ2-1 TRBV11-3 TRBD1 . TGTGCCAGCAGCTCGGGACAGGGGAGATACAATGAGCAGTTCTTC CASSSGQGRYNEQFF
TRBJ2-1 TRBV24-1 TRBD1 few TGTGCCACCAGTGACCCAGGGACAGGGTCTTCCTCCTACAATGAGCAGTTCTTC CATSDPGTGSSSYNEQFF
TRBJ2-1 TRBV20-1 TRBD2 few TGCAGTGCTAGGGACACCGGGACTACCTACAATGAGCAGTTCTTC CSARDTGTTYNEQFF
TRBJ1-1 TRBV2 . . TGTGCCAGCGTGCGGGACCGAAGCACTGAAGCTTTCTTT CASVRDRSTEAFF
TRBJ2-2 TRBV12-3/TRBV12-4 TRBD1 . TGTGCCAGCAGGTCCGGGACAGGGACCGGGGAGCTGTTTTTT CASRSGTGTGELFF
TRBJ2-7 TRBV30 TRBD2 few TGTGCCTGGAGTGTACGGGTAGCGGGGGCCACGGGGCAGTACTTC CAWSVRVAGATGQYF
TRBJ1-2 TRBV6-2/TRBV6-3 TRBD1 few TGTGCCAGCAAGACGGACAGGGGAAACTATGGCTACACCTTC CASKTDRGNYGYTF
TRBJ2-5 TRBV20-1 TRBD1 . TGCAGTGCTAGAGGCGGACAGGGGTTGGTCCAAGAGACCCAGTACTTC CSARGGQGLVQETQYF
TRBJ1-5 TRBV6-1 TRBD1 few TGTGCCAGCAGGCAGGGACAGGCAAATAGCAATCAGCCCCAGCATTTT CASRQGQANSNQPQHF
TRBJ2-3 TRBV19 TRBD2 few TGTGCCAGTAGTGAAGCGGGGCTGACAGATACGCAGTATTTT CASSEAGLTDTQYF
TRBJ1-2 TRBV7-8 TRBD1 few TGTGCCAGCAGCTTAGAACAGGGGGCTAACTATGGCTACACCTTC CASSLEQGANYGYTF
TRBJ1-1 TRBV4-1 . few TGCGCCAGCAGCCTTGACACACACACTGAAGCTTTCTTT CASSLDTHTEAFF
TRBJ1-2 TRBV9 . . TGTGCCAGCAGCGTAGCCGGGACGGCTTATGGCTACACCTTC CASSVAGTAYGYTF
TRBJ2-5 TRBV20-1 TRBD2 . TGCAGTGCTAGCCGATCTAGCGGGGGGGATGAGACCCAGTACTTC CSASRSSGGDETQYF
TRBJ1-2 TRBV5-1 . few TGCGCCAGCAGCTCTCTAGGACAGAGCTATGGCTACACCTTC CASSSLGQSYGYTF
TRBJ2-1 TRBV19 TRBD2 medium-sized TGTGCCAGTAGTACCTCTAGCGGGGGTTACAATGAGCAGTTCTTC CASSTSSGGYNEQFF
TRBJ2-3 TRBV7-9 . . TGTGCCAGCAGCCGAATTTCGGGACAACGCACAGATACGCAGTATTTT CASSRISGQRTDTQYF
TRBJ2-5 TRBV18 . . TGTGCCAGCTCACCACCGCTGGGGCGCAGGGAGACCCAGTACTTC CASSPPLGRRETQYF
TRBJ2-7 TRBV18 TRBD1 . TGTGCCAGCTCACCCCGGGACAGGGTTATCTACGAGCAGTACTTC CASSPRDRVIYEQYF
TRBJ2-5 TRBV30 . few TGTGCCTGGAGTGAACGGACACAAGAGACCCAGTACTTC CAWSERTQETQYF
TRBJ2-3 TRBV20-1 TRBD2 . TGCAGTGCTCTAAGCGGGGGCGCTACAGATACGCAGTATTTT CSALSGGATDTQYF
TRBJ1-3 TRBV20-1 . . TGCAGTGCTAGGGAGGGACGTACGAGCTCTGGAAACACCATATATTTT CSAREGRTSSGNTIYF
TRBJ2-1 TRBV5-1 . . TGCGCCAGCAGCTTGTTCCTACAGGGACCTGAGCAGTTCTTC CASSLFLQGPEQFF
TRBJ2-5 TRBV19 . few TGTGCCAGTAGTATCAGTGGTTGGCAGGGGTACCAAGAGACCCAGTACTTC CASSISGWQGYQETQYF
TRBJ1-5 TRBV12-3/TRBV12-4 TRBD1 . TGTGCCAGCAGGGGACAGGGAGGCAATCAGCCCCAGCATTTT CASRGQGGNQPQHF